This T cell receptor beta chain was retrieved from a study of breast tumors, draining lymph nodes, adjacent tissues (TCRdb year 2016). Context from the whole study: Breast cancer patients provided tumor, adjacent nontumor tissue and axillary lymph nodes, and the study compared the TCR beta repertoires across these three sources. In human breast cancer, the study set out to evaluate how tumor, surrounding tissue and draining lymph node repertoires relate to one another and whether T cells may move between these sites.

Lymph node samples were obtained from the axillary draining lymph nodes of breast cancer patients. Worth noting for this clonotype: Its target antigen remains unknown. Per-nucleotide qualities are absent, and no much larger clonotype sits a single base away.

The junction carries 16 bases between V and J, which are trimmed by 3 bases and 7 bases respectively. From its cysteine to its phenylalanine, the CDR3 spans 15 amino acids. The sequence is cut down to CDR3 DNA, 45 bases in frame from base 1. Via the germline V gene (reference sequence), CDR1 is MNHEY and CDR2 SMNVEV. The study at large found these results: Tumor and nontumor tissue repertoires were found to be significantly more similar in luminal-like than in basal-like breast cancer. Tumor T-cell repertoires showed less diversity than lymph node repertoires and more diversity than nontumor tissue repertoires, and tumor T-cell repertoires showed preferential V and J gene usage. The data were considered consistent with most tumor T cells being derived from the lymph node and subsequently expanding within tumor tissue. Rather than being directly demonstrated, the conclusion that tumor T cells originate in lymph nodes was presented as consistent with a hypothesis.

The instrument given in TCRdb is Illumina HiSeq 2000. Multiplex PCR amplification was used to generate the TCR beta chain libraries. High-throughput sequencing was used to analyze the amplified TCR beta chain products. The raw public reads went through TCRdb reprocessing: fastp at Q25, MiXCR clone calling, in-frame beta chains kept. Rows merge per CDR3 protein into single entries with the most common DNA and genes. This sample holds approximately 100,000 distinct CDR3 sequences; 30% were observed only once. Approximately 6% of the sample belongs to the ten largest clones. The origin of this receptor is a female donor with breast cancer. Some clones in this sample may be carry-over from other donors' samples. The sequence is built from TRBV27 and TRBJ1-5; tentative D gene TRBD1, with 6 bases matching. Sequenced: axillary lymph node tissue. The nucleotide sequence reads TGTGCCAGCAGTTTGGGGGGCAAAGGTGGGCAGCCCCAGCATTTT. It specifies CASSLGGKGGQPQHF.